One and the same sample provided the 15 T cell receptor beta chains below, sequenced in a study of shared clonotypes between healthy human individuals. Naive CD8 cells, CD45RO-negative and positively selected for CCR7, excluded terminally differentiated effector memory CD45RA+ cells. The method was immunoSEQ multiplex PCR; TCRdb's version includes in-frame clones alone and lacks a portion of them. Here the sample spans around 2,000,000 clones, approximately 95% being singletons. Sequenced: naive CD8+ T cells sorted from blood. Every receptor here comes from a man between 18 and 29 years old in good health.

The gene calls are TRBV4-1 and TRBJ2-1; no clear D gene. The CDR3 is 13 residues long. Trimming stripped 3 bases from V and 7 bases from J, with 10 bases between. Germline V lookup: CDR1 MGHRA, CDR2 YSYEKL. For the CDR3, the DNA is TGCGCCAGCAGCCACGGAAGCTTAAATGAGCAGTTCTTC. Its translation: CASSHGSLNEQFF.

This chain uses TRBV29-1 with TRBJ1-1, with D maybe TRBD1 (5 bases). This CDR3 has 11 amino acids. The germline V gene has CDR1 SQVTM and CDR2 ANQGSEA. The CDR3 DNA reads TGCGGGGTCGGGGGAGAAACTGAAGCTTTCTTT. Its translation is CGVGGETEAFF.

This clone was seen a single time. The V gene is TRBV4-1, the J gene TRBJ2-7, with a weak D call TRBD2 (6 bases). Germline V gene lookup returns CDR1 MGHRA and CDR2 YSYEKL. The CDR3 loop spans 14 amino acids. V was clipped by 0 bases and J by 4 bases, with 10 bases between them. The CDR3 sequence: CASSQDFAGYEQYF. DNA for the CDR3: TGCGCCAGCAGCCAAGACTTTGCGGGGTACGAGCAGTACTTC.

The chain is built from TRBV4-1 and TRBJ1-4, with D hard to call. Trimming stripped 2 bases from V and 7 bases from J, with 14 bases between. The CDR3 is 15 residues long. Germline values: CDR1 MGHRA, CDR2 YSYEKL. The CDR3 DNA follows: TGCGCCAGCAGCCAATCGCGGGAAAGCAGTGAAAAACTGTTTTTT. Translating it yields CASSQSRESSEKLFF.

The chain uses TRBV4-1 and TRBJ2-5; 8 bases are a match to TRBD2. CDR1 and CDR2 (germline): MGHRA, YSYEKL. The junction had 8 bases not matched to a gene; V was cut back by 0 bases and J by 2 bases. This CDR3 region has 17 residues. In nucleotides, the CDR3 is TGCGCCAGCAGCCAAGAAGGGGCGGGGGGCGGTCAAGAGACCCAGTACTTC. Translation gives CASSQEGAGGGQETQYF.

This clone has just one count. V gene TRBV6-6 combines with J gene TRBJ2-7; possibly TRBD1 or TRBD2 for D (6 bases each). The CDR3 contains 15 residues. The V end was cut by 2 bases, the J end by 4 bases, with 15 bases between. Germline values: CDR1 MNHNY, CDR2 SVGAGI (reference sequence). The CDR3 region is CASSYLTGALYEQYF. In nucleotides, the CDR3 is TGTGCCAGCAGTTACCTCACGGGGGCCTTGTACGAGCAGTACTTC.

The chain carries TRBV7-9 and TRBJ2-7; 7 nucleotides agree with TRBD1. Germline V lookup: CDR1 SEHNR, CDR2 FQNEAQ (reference sequence). Trimming took 5 bases from V and 2 from J; bases not matched to a gene: 9. This CDR3 has 15 amino acids. The CDR3 sequence: CASSEGASITYEQYF. CDR3 nucleotides: TGTGCCAGCAGCGAGGGGGCGTCGATCACCTACGAGCAGTACTTC.

This rearrangement joins TRBV28 to TRBJ2-3; D is unclear. The CDR3 has 12 amino acids. Looked up from germline, CDR1 is MDHEN and CDR2 is SYDVKM. V lost 0 bases, J lost 4 bases, and 2 bases lay in between. CDR3 sequence: CASSLWSDTQYF. In DNA form, the CDR3 reads TGTGCCAGCAGTTTATGGTCAGATACGCAGTATTTT.

This chain connects TRBV5-1 to TRBJ2-5, with a tentative D call TRBD2 (6 bases). V was shortened by 3 bases and J by 5 bases, with 20 bases between the two germline ends. In germline, CDR1 is SGHRS, CDR2 YFSETQ. This CDR3 region has 16 residues. The CDR3 sequence is CASSSARGRDWETQYF. The CDR3 region has the DNA TGCGCCAGCAGCTCCGCGCGGGGCAGGGATTGGGAGACCCAGTACTTC.

This clone was observed once. The chain joins TRBV7-9 to TRBJ2-7; tentatively, D is TRBD2 (5 bases). Trimming took 5 bases from V and 2 from J, leaving 19 bases between them. The CDR3 covers 16 residues. The germline V gene has CDR1 SEHNR and CDR2 FQNEAQ (reference sequence). The CDR3 sequence is CASSGGMGDYPYEQYF. In DNA, the CDR3 is TGTGCCAGCAGCGGCGGAATGGGAGATTACCCCTACGAGCAGTACTTC.

The V and J genes are TRBV19 and TRBJ2-1; 12 nucleotides align to TRBD2. Looked up from germline, CDR1 is LNHDA and CDR2 is SQIVND (reference sequence). This CDR3 comprises 15 residues. After removal of 3 bases from V and 7 bases from J, the junction contained 4 bases not matched to a gene. As DNA, the CDR3 is TGTGCCAGTAGTATCAGACTAGCGGGGGAAAATGAGCAGTTCTTC. Amino acids: CASSIRLAGENEQFF.

CDR3 amino acids: CASRSGGAYEQYF. CDR3 nucleotide sequence: TGTGCCAGCAGAAGCGGGGGAGCCTACGAGCAGTACTTC. The V call is TRBV7-2, the J call TRBJ2-7; 8 bases fit TRBD2. With 6 bases clipped from V and 2 bases from J, the junction kept 3 bases outside the gene matches. The germline V gene has CDR1 SGHTA and CDR2 FQGNSA. The CDR3 covers 13 residues. Combining the CDR3 with reference TRBV7-2 and TRBJ2-7 gives the whole variable domain GAGVSQSPSNKVTEKGKDVELRCDPISGHTALYWYRQSLGQGLEFLIYFQGNSAPDKSGLPSDRFSAERTGGSVSTLTIQRTQQEDSAVYLCASRSGGAYEQYFGPGTRLTVT.

V gene TRBV10-2 combines with J gene TRBJ1-4; D ambiguous. V was trimmed by 3 bases and J by 8 bases, leaving 16 bases between them. Germline V gene sequence: CDR1 WSHSY, CDR2 SAAADI. CDR3 length: 15 residues. CDR3 sequence: CASSEILGQEEKLFF. The CDR3 DNA follows: TGCGCCAGCAGTGAAATCTTGGGCCAGGAGGAAAAACTGTTTTTT.

The gene calls are TRBV11-2 and TRBJ2-7; tentatively, D is TRBD1 (5 bases). Germline CDR1 reads SGHAT; CDR2 reads FQNNGV. Trimming removed 1 base at V and 6 bases at J, with 16 bases between. This CDR3 has 15 residues. The CDR3 region is CASSLAAGIVTEQYF. The CDR3 region has the DNA TGTGCCAGCAGCTTAGCCGCAGGGATTGTTACCGAGCAGTACTTC.

This clone was recorded only once. The chain links TRBV5-4 to TRBJ2-5; no clear D gene. The germline V gene has CDR1 SGHNT and CDR2 YYREEE (reference sequence). Trimming removed 3 bases from V and 1 base from J, with 10 bases in between. The CDR3 spans 14 residues. The CDR3 region is CASSWILTQETQYF. DNA of the CDR3: TGTGCCAGCAGCTGGATATTGACCCAAGAGACCCAGTACTTC.